This T cell receptor beta chain appears in the sequencing data of a study of CXCR3-negative and CXCR3-positive naive CD8 T cells. Overall study results and limits: A higher hydrophobicity marked the TRB CDR3s of CXCR3-positive naive cells versus CXCR3-negative naive cells. Memory CD8+ cells had much lower diversity, and both naive subsets had comparably high diversity.

CD8+ T cell subsets were each sorted in triplicate, approximately 270,000 cells apiece. Naive CD8+ T cells showed CD45RO-CCR7+CD27+CD95-. Turning to this clonotype: Antigen unknown.

This CDR3 has 15 residues. Germline CDR1 reads MNHEY; CDR2 reads SMNVEV (reference sequence). With UMI labels, 5' RACE was used to prepare the TRB cDNA libraries. From its re-call of the 5' RACE reads, TCRdb lists each CDR3 protein once, without DNA. The listing contains about 84,000 distinct CDR3 sequences. This receptor was taken from a human donor in good health. Some clones in this sample may be carry-over from other donors' samples. Sequencing input: naive CXCR3+ CD8+ T cells from blood. This sample's subset: CD45RO-CCR7+CD27+CD95- naive CD8+ T cells expressing CXCR3 (TNR3+). The gene calls are TRBV27 and TRBJ1-1; TCRdb designates TRBD1, a call that cannot be tested without DNA. The CDR3 sequence is CASSSLQGGNTEAFF.